The 4 T cell receptor beta chains below were found in one sample sequenced in a study of blood T cell repertoires in COVID-19. Clones were read by immunoSEQ multiplex PCR, and TCRdb kept only the in-frame ones, dropping some. The sample has fewer than 250,000 clones, 70% to 90% seen once. Sequenced: peripheral blood. Source of these receptors: an older woman with active or convalescent COVID-19.

This chain joins TRBV28 and TRBJ2-6; 9 bases map to TRBD1. Germline-derived CDR1 and CDR2 are MDHEN and SYDVKM. Trimming removed 4 bases from V and 2 bases from J; junction bases left unmatched: 6. CDR3 length equals 17 residues. Written as DNA, the CDR3 is TGTGCCAGCAGTTCACAGGGGGCAGGGACTGGGGCCAACGTCCTGACTTTC. Translated: CASSSQGAGTGANVLTF.

V is TRBV28 and J is TRBJ2-5, with 8 bases lining up with TRBD1. The CDR3 loop spans 14 amino acids. The germline V gene encodes CDR1 MDHEN and CDR2 SYDVKM. V shed 9 bases and J 4 bases; nucleotides not matched to a gene: 10. CDR3 nucleotides: TGTGCCAGTACGGGGACAGGCCGTGGAGAGACCCAGTACTTC. It is translated as CASTGTGRGETQYF.

The chain employs TRBV6-2 or TRBV6-3 and TRBJ1-5, with D possibly matching TRBD1 (5 bases). V was pared by 2 bases and J by 1 base, with 6 bases between. This CDR3 is 14 amino acids long. Looked up from germline, CDR1 is MNHEY and CDR2 is SVGEGT. CDR3 nucleotides: TGTGCCAGCAGTTACGGGGGGAGCAATCAGCCCCAGCATTTT. Its translation: CASSYGGSNQPQHF.

Notes on this clone: The sample contains more than one DNA sequence encoding this CDR3. The rearrangement uses TRBV7-9 and TRBJ2-5; 8 bases fit TRBD1. Losses at the gene ends were 5 bases for V and 5 bases for J; bases not matched to a gene: 4. The CDR3 sequence is 13 residues long. Germline assignment: CDR1 SEHNR and CDR2 FQNEAQ (reference sequence). The chain's CDR3 is CASSPTGAETQYF. Here the CDR3 DNA reads TGTGCCAGCAGCCCGACAGGGGCCGAGACCCAGTACTTC.